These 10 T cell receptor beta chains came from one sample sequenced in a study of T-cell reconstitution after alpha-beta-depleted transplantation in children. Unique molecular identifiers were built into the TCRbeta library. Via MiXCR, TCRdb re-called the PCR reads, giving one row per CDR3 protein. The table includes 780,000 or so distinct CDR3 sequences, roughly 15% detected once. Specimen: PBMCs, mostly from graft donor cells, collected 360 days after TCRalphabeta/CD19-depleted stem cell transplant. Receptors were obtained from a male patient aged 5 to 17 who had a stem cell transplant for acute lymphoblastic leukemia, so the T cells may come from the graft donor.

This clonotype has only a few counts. The CDR3: CASSGLVMTGELFF. CDR3 DNA sequence: TGTGCCAGCAGCGGACTAGTTATGACCGGGGAGCTGTTTTTT. The chain employs TRBV11-2 and TRBJ2-2, with 7 bases identical to TRBD2. The germline V gene encodes CDR1 SGHAT and CDR2 FQNNGV. Losses at the gene ends were 5 bases for V and 5 bases for J; bases not matched to a gene: 5. The CDR3 extends over 14 amino acids. Looking up the rest from reference TRBV11-2 and TRBJ2-2 gives the full variable domain: EAGVAQSPRYKIIEKRQSVAFWCNPISGHATLYWYQQILGQGPKLLIQFQNNGVVDDSQLPKDRFSAERLKGVDSTLKIQPAKLEDSAVYLCASSGLVMTGELFFGEGSRLTVL.

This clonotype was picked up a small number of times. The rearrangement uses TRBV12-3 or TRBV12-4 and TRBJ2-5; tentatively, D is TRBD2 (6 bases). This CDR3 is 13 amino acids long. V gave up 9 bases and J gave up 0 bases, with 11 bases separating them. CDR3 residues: CASGDSHQETQYF. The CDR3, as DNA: TGTGCCAGTGGGGACTCGCACCAAGAGACCCAGTACTTC.

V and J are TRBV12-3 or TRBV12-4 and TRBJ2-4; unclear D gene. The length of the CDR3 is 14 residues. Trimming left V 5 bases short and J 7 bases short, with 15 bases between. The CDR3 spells CASSRPAVRNIQYF. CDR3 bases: TGTGCCAGCAGTCGCCCGGCCGTGCGGAACATTCAGTACTTC.

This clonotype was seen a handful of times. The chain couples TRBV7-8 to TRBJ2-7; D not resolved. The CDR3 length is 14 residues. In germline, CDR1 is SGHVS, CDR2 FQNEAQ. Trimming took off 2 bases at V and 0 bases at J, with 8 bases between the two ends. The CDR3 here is CASSLNYLSYEQYF. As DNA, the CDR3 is TGTGCCAGCAGCTTAAACTACCTCTCCTACGAGCAGTACTTC.

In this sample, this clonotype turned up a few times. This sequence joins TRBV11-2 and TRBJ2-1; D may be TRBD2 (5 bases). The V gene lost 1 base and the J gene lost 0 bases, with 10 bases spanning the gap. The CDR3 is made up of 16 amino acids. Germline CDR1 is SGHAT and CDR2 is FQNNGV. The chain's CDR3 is CASSLGRRSSYNEQFF. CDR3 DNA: TGTGCCAGCAGCTTAGGGAGGAGAAGCTCCTACAATGAGCAGTTCTTC.

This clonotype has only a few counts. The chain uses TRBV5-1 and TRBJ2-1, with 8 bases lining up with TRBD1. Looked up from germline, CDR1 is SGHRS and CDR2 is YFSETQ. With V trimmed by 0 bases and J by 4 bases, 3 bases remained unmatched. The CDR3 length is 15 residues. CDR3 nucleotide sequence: TGCGCCAGCAGCTTGGGACAGGGGAGATACAATGAGCAGTTCTTC. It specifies CASSLGQGRYNEQFF.

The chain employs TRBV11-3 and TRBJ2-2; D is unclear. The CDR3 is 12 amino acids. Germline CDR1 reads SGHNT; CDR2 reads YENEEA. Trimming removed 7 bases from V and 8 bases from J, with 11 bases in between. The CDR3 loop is CASTLEGGELFF. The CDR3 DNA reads TGTGCCAGCACCTTGGAAGGGGGGGAGCTGTTTTTT.

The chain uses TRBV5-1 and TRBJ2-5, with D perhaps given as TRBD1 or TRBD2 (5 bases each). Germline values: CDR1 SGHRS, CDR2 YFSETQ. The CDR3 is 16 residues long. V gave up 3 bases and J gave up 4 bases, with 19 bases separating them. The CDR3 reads CASSSGRGLGGETQYF. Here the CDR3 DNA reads TGCGCCAGCAGCTCGGGGCGAGGGCTCGGAGGAGAGACCCAGTACTTC.

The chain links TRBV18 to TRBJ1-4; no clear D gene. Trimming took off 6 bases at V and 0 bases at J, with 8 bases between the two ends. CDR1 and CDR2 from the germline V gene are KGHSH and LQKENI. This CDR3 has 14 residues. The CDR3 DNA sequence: TGTGCCAGCTCCCCGACCCCAACTAATGAAAAACTGTTTTTT. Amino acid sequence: CASSPTPTNEKLFF.

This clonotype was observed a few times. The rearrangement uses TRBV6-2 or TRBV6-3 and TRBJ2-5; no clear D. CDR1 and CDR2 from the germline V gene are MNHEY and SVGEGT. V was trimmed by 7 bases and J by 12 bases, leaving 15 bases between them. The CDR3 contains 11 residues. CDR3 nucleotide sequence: TGTGCCAGCACCCCCCGGCCCCAGAAGTACTTC. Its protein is CASTPRPQKYF.